The 3 T cell receptor beta chains reported below all come from one sample, sequenced in a study of shared clonotypes between healthy human individuals. Here immunoSEQ multiplex PCR was the method, and the copy in TCRdb shows in-frame clones only, minus some. The sample records millions of clones, more than 85% being singletons. Positively selected for CCR7, the CD45RO-negative cells used as naive CD8 cells excluded terminally differentiated effector memory CD45RA+ cells. The sample was naive CD8+ T cells from PBMCs. The origin of the receptors is a man aged 18 to 29 in good health. Some clones in this sample may be carry-over from other donors' samples.

The chain couples TRBV9 to TRBJ2-5; 7 positions match TRBD2. The V gene end was trimmed by 7 bases and the J gene end by 3 bases; junction bases not matched to a gene: 6. Germline V gene sequence: CDR1 SGDLS, CDR2 YYNGEE. The CDR3 has 13 residues. CDR3 bases: TGTGCCAGCTTGGCGGGGGTCGAAGAGACCCAGTACTTC. Translated: CASLAGVEETQYF.

V is TRBV10-2 and J is TRBJ1-1; D gene unclear. The CDR3 is 11 residues long. CDR1 and CDR2 from the germline V gene are WSHSY and SAAADI. The V end lost 5 bases, the J end lost 7 bases, and 8 bases lay between the germline ends. The CDR3 loop is CASSSRREAFF. The CDR3 DNA reads TGCGCCAGCAGTAGTCGTCGTGAAGCTTTCTTT.

This rearrangement joins TRBV5-6 to TRBJ2-2, with a weak D call TRBD1 (6 bases). With 4 bases removed from V and 6 bases from J, the gap between germline ends came to 13 bases. The CDR3 extends over 14 amino acids. Looked up from germline, CDR1 is SGHDT and CDR2 is YYEEEE. CDR3 nucleotides: TGTGCCAGCAGCCCCGTCAGGGGTCCCGGGGAGCTGTTTTTT. This sequence encodes CASSPVRGPGELFF.